Given below is one T cell receptor beta chain in context. Its antigen remains unknown. TCRdb reprocessed the 5' RACE reads via MiXCR and lists one record per CDR3 protein. The sample yields fewer than 350,000 distinct CDR3 sequences, around 4.5% seen once. The data derive from a study of T cells after yellow fever vaccination. Germline V CDR1 and CDR2: SQVTM, ANQGSEA. CDR3 size: 13 residues. J was trimmed by 8 bases and V by 1 base; bases with no gene match: 2. General study results and limits: Reappearance after the booster was observed for most primary-vaccination clones (roughly 97% CD4, about 90% CD8). One caveat is that FACS-sorted repertoires could contain abundant clonotypes contaminating from the bulk population.

The clonotype was recovered from a man aged 18 to 29 who received the YFV17D yellow fever vaccine. The sample here was PBMCs, taken 15 days after the yellow fever booster vaccination. The V gene is TRBV29-1, the J gene TRBJ2-3, with TRBD1 identical over 11 bases. Here the CDR3 reads CSVEVGQGATQYF. Written as DNA, the CDR3 is TGCAGCGTTGAAGTTGGACAGGGGGCTACGCAGTATTTT.